This T cell receptor (beta chain) came from a study of CD8 T cells in ankylosing spondylitis. CDR3 size: 15 residues. Germline CDR1 reads DFQATT; CDR2 reads SNEGSKA (reference sequence). The V gene lost 0 bases and the J gene lost 2 bases, with 13 bases spanning the gap. Each CDR3 protein is one row after TCRdb ran MiXCR on the 5' RACE reads. The data hold more than 100,000 distinct CDR3 sequences, with roughly 18% observed a single time. A note on this clonotype: Its antigen is not identified.

Study observations and caveats: A TCR beta motif made of under 10 highly homologous variants seemed typical of ankylosing spondylitis blood.

Sequences were obtained from blood, either unsorted or a sorted T cell fraction (not recorded which). The clonotype comes from a male donor with ankylosing spondylitis. The chain uses TRBV20-1 and TRBJ2-5, with D perhaps TRBD1 or TRBD2 (5 bases each). CDR3 sequence reads: CSARDEGQEQETQYF. CDR3 nucleotides: TGCAGTGCTAGAGATGAGGGGCAGGAGCAAGAGACCCAGTACTTC.